The 11 T cell receptor beta chains below come from one sample, sequenced in a study of shared clonotypes between healthy human individuals. Data came from immunoSEQ multiplex PCR; TCRdb stores just in-frame clones and leaves some out. The table includes approximately 1.5 million clones, 98% detected once. Specimen: naive CD4+ T cells sorted from blood. The subset here: CD45RA+ positively selected. These receptors all stem from a man aged 30-40 years in good health.

This sequence joins TRBV6-5 and TRBJ2-2; D might be TRBD1 (6 bases). The V gene lost 2 bases and the J gene lost 6 bases, with 13 bases spanning the gap. The CDR3 loop spans 15 amino acids. The germline V gene has CDR1 MNHEY and CDR2 SVGAGI. CDR3: CASSYQAGVPGELFF. The CDR3 region has the DNA TGTGCCAGCAGTTACCAGGCAGGGGTTCCCGGGGAGCTGTTTTTT.

The V call is TRBV5-8, the J call TRBJ2-1, with 11 bases fitting TRBD2. CDR1 and CDR2 from the germline V gene are SGHTS and YDEGEE. The CDR3 loop spans 16 amino acids. V was clipped by 4 bases and J by 3 bases; unmatched bases: 6. CDR3 sequence (DNA): TGTGCCAGCAGCCTCGGGGGACTAGCGGTCTACAATGAGCAGTTCTTC. Its translation: CASSLGGLAVYNEQFF.

In DNA form, the CDR3 reads TGTGCCAGCAGTCAGCGCGGGAGTGGGGAGACCCAGTACTTC. Protein: CASSQRGSGETQYF. This sequence joins TRBV27 and TRBJ2-5; 7 bases map to TRBD2. The V gene's germline CDR1 is MNHEY and CDR2 SMNVEV (reference sequence). This CDR3 comprises 14 residues. V was clipped by 5 bases and J by 5 bases; unmatched bases: 8.

V gene TRBV28 combines with J gene TRBJ1-2; 10 bases align to TRBD1. V lost 6 bases to trimming and J lost 6 bases; unmatched junction nucleotides: 7. Germline loops: CDR1 MDHEN, CDR2 SYDVKM. The CDR3 is 14 residues long. DNA for the CDR3: TGTGCCAGCAGGCTCCCCGGGACAGGGGATGGCTACACCTTC. Translation gives CASRLPGTGDGYTF.

V and J are TRBV10-3 and TRBJ1-1, with D maybe TRBD1 (5 bases). Trimming stripped 10 bases from V and 0 bases from J, with 9 bases between. The CDR3 spans 12 residues. CDR1 is ENHRY, CDR2 SYGVKD, per germline. The CDR3 loop reads CATGTLNTEAFF. The DNA for the CDR3 is TGTGCCACCGGGACCTTGAACACTGAAGCTTTCTTT.

The CDR3 loop is CASRGVRPDTQYF. The DNA of the CDR3 is TGCGCCAGCAGGGGGGTGAGACCAGATACGCAGTATTTT. The chain couples TRBV23-1 to TRBJ2-3; D could derive from TRBD1 or TRBD2 (5 bases each). TRBV23-1 is flagged as an ORF with uncertain function. The CDR3 length is 13 residues. V lost 6 bases, J lost 4 bases, and 11 bases lay in between.

In its sample, this clone was seen a few times. This chain links TRBV6-5 with TRBJ1-2, with D perhaps TRBD1 (6 bases). Germline CDR1 is MNHEY and CDR2 is SVGAGI. V was cut by 5 bases and J by 7 bases, with 11 bases left in between. This CDR3 spans 12 amino acids. The chain's CDR3 is CASSAQGSGYTF. CDR3 in DNA: TGTGCCAGCAGTGCGCAGGGGAGTGGCTACACCTTC.

The V call is TRBV10-1, the J call TRBJ2-1; D is undetermined. Germline CDR1 WNHNN, CDR2 SYGVQD (reference sequence). The V end was cut by 8 bases, the J end by 7 bases, with 15 bases between. CDR3 length: 13 residues. In DNA form, the CDR3 reads TGCGCCAGCTGGGTGCGAGGTGGGAATGAGCAGTTCTTC. Its protein is CASWVRGGNEQFF.

As regards this clone: The same CDR3 can be traced to other DNA sequences in this sample. The genes are TRBV5-1 and TRBJ2-5; D gene ambiguous. Germline CDR1 SGHRS, CDR2 YFSETQ. V lost 7 bases and J lost 1, with 11 bases in between. The CDR3 length is 13 residues. In nucleotides, the CDR3 is TGCGCCAGCTCCTCCAGTCCCCAAGAGACCCAGTACTTC. This encodes CASSSSPQETQYF. Supplemented by reference TRBV5-1 and TRBJ2-5, the full variable domain reads KAGVTQTPRYLIKTRGQQVTLSCSPISGHRSVSWYQQTPGQGLQFLFEYFSETQRNKGNFPGRFSGRQFSNSRSEMNVSTLELGDSALYLCASSSSPQETQYFGPGTRLLVL.

The chain carries TRBV11-2 and TRBJ2-3; D is unclear. Germline-derived CDR1 and CDR2 are SGHAT and FQNNGV. This CDR3 has 16 amino acids. Trimming removed 4 bases at V and 0 bases at J, with 14 bases between. The DNA of the CDR3 is TGTGCCAGCAGCTCCTGGAGTTTTTCTAGCACAGATACGCAGTATTTT. Protein: CASSSWSFSSTDTQYF.

The genes are TRBV10-3 and TRBJ2-1, with 13 positions matching TRBD2. Looked up from germline, CDR1 is ENHRY and CDR2 is SYGVKD. The CDR3 has 16 residues. V was clipped by 4 bases and J by 7 bases; unmatched bases: 7. The CDR3 DNA sequence: TGTGCCATCAGTGGGACTAGCGGGAGATTCTTGAATGAGCAGTTCTTC. Protein sequence: CAISGTSGRFLNEQFF.